A selection of T cell receptor beta chains follows, all from one sample in a study of cytomegalovirus exposure and HLA in healthy donors. The protocol was immunoSEQ multiplex PCR, while the TCRdb copy is restricted to in-frame clones and leaves out a portion. The sample holds about 280,000 clones, 70% to 90% seen once. The sample comprised PBMCs. These receptors originate from a woman aged 18-30 years in good health and CMV-seronegative. Each CDR3 is given with its conserved first and last residue. The D gene is left open where the match is weak. For some rows the clone size is stated as once, few or many, or as a class when expanded; others skip it.

clone size	D gene	J gene	V gene	CDR3 protein	CDR3 DNA
-	-	TRBJ2-7	TRBV19	CASSISGVGDEQYF	TGTGCCAGTAGTATTAGCGGCGTCGGGGACGAGCAGTACTTC
once	TRBD1	TRBJ2-3	TRBV30	CAWDRGADTQYF	TGTGCCTGGGACAGGGGAGCAGATACGCAGTATTTT
-	TRBD2	TRBJ2-7	TRBV6-1	CASSEAPSGFSYEQYF	TGTGCCAGCAGTGAAGCTCCTAGCGGCTTCTCCTACGAGCAGTACTTC
once	-	TRBJ2-5	TRBV21-1	CASTVGRGLETQYF	TGTGCCAGCACCGTGGGAAGGGGACTCGAGACCCAGTACTTC
-	TRBD1	TRBJ2-3	TRBV10-1	CASSPTTGLHTQYF	TGCGCCAGCAGTCCTACGACAGGGTTGCATACGCAGTATTTT
-	TRBD1	TRBJ1-4	TRBV15	CATSSLRTGTIEKLFF	TGTGCCACCAGCAGCCTTAGGACAGGGACGATCGAAAAACTGTTTTTT
few	-	TRBJ2-3	TRBV5-1	CASSWTVGGLADTQYF	TGCGCCAGCAGCTGGACCGTTGGGGGGTTGGCTGATACGCAGTATTTT
-	TRBD1	TRBJ1-2	TRBV18	CASSPPGQGNGYTF	TGTGCCAGCTCACCACCGGGACAGGGGAATGGCTACACCTTC
once	-	TRBJ2-3	TRBV7-6	CASSLAGGALTDTQYF	TGTGCCAGCAGCTTAGCTGGGGGGGCCTTGACAGATACGCAGTATTTT
-	TRBD2	TRBJ2-5	TRBV27	CASSLSGGETQYF	TGTGCCAGCAGTTTATCCGGGGGGGAGACCCAGTACTTC
-	-	TRBJ1-3	TRBV28	CASSESGNTIYF	TGTGCCAGCAGTGAATCAGGGAACACCATATATTTT
-	-	TRBJ2-1	TRBV5-1	CASSLGLVGAGNEQFF	TGCGCCAGCAGCTTGGGCCTCGTGGGGGCCGGTAATGAGCAGTTCTTC
-	-	TRBJ1-2	TRBV29-1	CSVGAGNYGYTF	TGCAGCGTGGGGGCAGGGAACTATGGCTACACCTTC
once	-	TRBJ2-1	TRBV11-2	CASSLRTSRNEQFF	TGTGCCAGCAGCCTCCGTACGAGCCGGAATGAGCAGTTCTTC
-	-	TRBJ1-1	TRBV15	CATSRGPRNTEAFF	TGTGCCACCAGCAGAGGTCCTAGGAACACTGAAGCTTTCTTT
few	-	TRBJ1-5	TRBV19	CASSIKRYSNQPQHF	TGTGCCAGTAGTATTAAGCGGTATAGCAATCAGCCCCAGCATTTT
-	TRBD1	TRBJ1-2	TRBV6-6	CASSLTGAKGYTF	TGTGCCAGCAGTTTGACAGGGGCGAAGGGCTACACCTTC
-	TRBD2	TRBJ2-5	TRBV5-1	CASSLGLAVTQETQYF	TGCGCCAGCAGCTTGGGACTAGCGGTGACCCAAGAGACCCAGTACTTC
once	TRBD2	TRBJ2-3	TRBV6-1	CATALLAGDTDTQYF	TGTGCCACCGCACTCCTAGCGGGGGACACAGATACGCAGTATTTT
-	TRBD1	TRBJ1-1	TRBV10-3	CAISESGGVNTEAFF	TGTGCCATCAGTGAGTCAGGGGGCGTGAACACTGAAGCTTTCTTT
-	TRBD1	TRBJ1-2	TRBV5-1	CASTAQGGAMDVYTF	TGCGCCAGCACGGCACAGGGGGGCGCAATGGACGTTTACACCTTC
few	TRBD1	TRBJ1-1	TRBV27	CASSSKTGADTEAFF	TGTGCCAGCAGTTCAAAAACAGGGGCTGACACTGAAGCTTTCTTT
-	-	TRBJ1-6	TRBV16	CASSPDSSSYNSPLHF	TGTGCCAGCAGCCCAGACAGCAGCTCCTATAATTCACCCCTCCACTTT
-	TRBD1	TRBJ1-6	TRBV19	CASRKTGGDILALHF	TGTGCCAGTAGGAAGACAGGGGGAGATATTTTGGCCCTCCACTTT
-	-	TRBJ2-1	TRBV6-1	CASGGRYNEQFF	TGTGCCAGCGGAGGCCGGTACAATGAGCAGTTCTTC
-	-	TRBJ2-7	TRBV5-1	CASSLARGPAEQYF	TGCGCCAGCAGCTTGGCCAGGGGACCTGCCGAGCAGTACTTC
-	TRBD1	TRBJ2-7	TRBV7-6	CASSPTGKNEQYF	TGTGCCAGCAGCCCGACAGGGAAGAACGAGCAGTACTTC
-	-	TRBJ2-7	TRBV6-1	CASSETWSYEQYF	TGTGCCAGCAGTGAAACTTGGAGCTACGAGCAGTACTTC
-	TRBD2	TRBJ2-2	TRBV9	CASSPQAGGPSGELFF	TGTGCCAGCAGCCCTCAGGCGGGGGGGCCGTCCGGGGAGCTGTTTTTT
few	TRBD1	TRBJ2-7	TRBV5-1	CASSLAPGDRGFYEQYF	TGCGCCAGCAGCTTGGCCCCTGGGGACAGGGGATTCTACGAGCAGTACTTC
-	TRBD1	TRBJ2-7	TRBV18	CASSRPGTERYEQYF	TGTGCCAGCTCACGGCCCGGGACAGAGAGATACGAGCAGTACTTC
-	TRBD1	TRBJ2-1	TRBV6-1	CASSESRGRRNEQFF	TGTGCCAGCAGTGAGTCCAGGGGGCGTAGAAATGAGCAGTTCTTC